These 23 T cell receptor beta chains originate from one sample sequenced in a study of T cells in Graves' hyperthyroidism and ophthalmopathy. The CDR3 regions of TCR beta were amplified from RNA transcripts. The study used the HTBI primer set for a first-round RT-PCR of the TCR CDR3. TCRdb redid the calling of the multiplex PCR reads with MiXCR, one entry per CDR3 protein. The table lists approximately 150,000 distinct CDR3 sequences, less than 10% of them singletons, with around 20% in the top ten. The specimen was blood. These receptors all stem from a woman younger than 35 with Graves' hyperthyroidism that later progressed to Graves' ophthalmopathy.

This clonotype was observed a few times. This chain uses TRBV5-5 with TRBJ1-2; 9 nucleotides match TRBD1. V dropped 6 bases and J dropped 0; count of bases not matched to a gene: 12. Germline assignment: CDR1 SGHKS and CDR2 YYEKEE (reference sequence). The length of the CDR3 is 17 residues. As DNA, the CDR3 is TGTGCCAGCACCCGGACGGGGACAGGGCCGACTAACTATGGCTACACCTTC. Translation: CASTRTGTGPTNYGYTF.

This clonotype showed up many times. The chain joins TRBV15 to TRBJ2-5; TRBD2 is a possible D gene (6 bases). This CDR3 contains 15 residues. Per the germline V gene, CDR1 is LNHNV and CDR2 is YYDKDF (reference sequence). V was shortened by 0 bases and J by 4 bases, with 12 bases between the two germline ends. The CDR3 loop is CATSRDRRDLETQYF. In nucleotides, the CDR3 is TGTGCCACCAGCAGAGATAGGAGGGATTTAGAGACCCAGTACTTC.

This clonotype was counted many times. The rearrangement links TRBV6-1 to TRBJ2-3, with D uncertain. Per germline, CDR1 MNHNS and CDR2 SASEGT. The CDR3 covers 15 residues. V was trimmed by 6 bases and J by 3 bases, leaving 16 bases between them. CDR3 amino acids: CASSYPRRSTDTQYF. DNA of the CDR3: TGTGCCAGCAGCTACCCTAGGCGCTCTACAGATACGCAGTATTTT.

J is TRBJ2-3 and V is TRBV20-1; either TRBD1 or TRBD2 may fit D (5 bases each). The CDR3 runs 15 residues. Germline V gives CDR1 DFQATT, CDR2 SNEGSKA (reference sequence). The ends were cut back, 6 bases at V and 3 bases at J, with 19 bases in the middle. The CDR3 protein is CSAKRYEGLTDTQYF. CDR3 sequence (DNA): TGCAGTGCAAAGCGATACGAGGGGTTAACAGATACGCAGTATTTT.

The sample holds many counts of this clonotype. The DNA is omitted, as the CDR3 cannot be located on it reliably, and the CDR3 follows TCRdb's listing. The chain joins TRBV30 to TRBJ2-2. The CDR3 length equals 15 residues, ends included. Germline V gene lookup returns CDR1 GTSNPN and CDR2 SVGIG (reference sequence). The CDR3 here is CAWSVPPANTGELFF.

This clonotype was observed at least ten times. The CDR3 nucleotides are TGTGCCAGCAGTTACTTACAGGGCCGTGAGACCCAGTACTTC. Its protein is CASSYLQGRETQYF. The chain is built from TRBV6-5 and TRBJ2-5; possibly TRBD1 for D (6 bases). V dropped 1 base and J dropped 5 bases, with 11 bases sitting between them. CDR3 length: 14 amino acids. Germline loops: CDR1 MNHEY, CDR2 SVGAGI.

This clonotype has a count of ten or more. The chain is built from TRBV28 and TRBJ1-2; the D gene is possibly TRBD1 (6 bases). Per the germline V gene, CDR1 is MDHEN and CDR2 is SYDVKM. V dropped 2 bases and J dropped 7 bases, with 14 bases sitting between them. The CDR3 covers 14 residues. Here the CDR3 reads CASSLGGAQRGYTF. CDR3 DNA sequence: TGTGCCAGCAGTTTAGGGGGGGCGCAGCGTGGCTACACCTTC.

This clonotype was seen many times. The rearrangement uses TRBV18 and TRBJ2-2; TRBD1 might be the D (6 bases). The ends were cut back, 1 base at V and 4 bases at J, with 7 bases in the middle. This CDR3 region has 14 residues. Germline assignment: CDR1 KGHSH and CDR2 LQKENI. The CDR3 is CASSPRQATGELFF. The CDR3 DNA reads TGTGCCAGCTCACCACGACAGGCCACCGGGGAGCTGTTTTTT.

This clonotype was counted a few times. The V and J genes are TRBV15 and TRBJ2-5, with 7 nucleotides matching TRBD2. The germline V gene encodes CDR1 LNHNV and CDR2 YYDKDF (reference sequence). Trimming at V came to 0 bases and at J to 5 bases, leaving 6 bases not matched to a gene. This CDR3 is built from 15 residues. CDR3 sequence reads: CATSREGGRGETQYF. In nucleotides, the CDR3 is TGTGCCACCAGCAGAGAGGGCGGGAGAGGGGAGACCCAGTACTTC.

Ten or more counts support this clonotype. The chain recombines TRBV20-1 with TRBJ2-3; 7 nucleotides agree with TRBD2. The CDR3 consists of 14 residues. V gave up 3 bases and J gave up 5 bases; unmatched junction bases: 8. Germline-derived CDR1 and CDR2 are DFQATT and SNEGSKA (reference sequence). CDR3 sequence: CSARRGISGDTQYF. The CDR3 nucleotides are TGCAGTGCTAGGCGGGGGATCTCTGGAGATACGCAGTATTTT.

This clonotype occurred many times. The chain joins TRBV7-9 to TRBJ1-4, with D perhaps TRBD1 (5 bases). Germline assignment: CDR1 SEHNR and CDR2 FQNEAQ (reference sequence). The CDR3 is 17 amino acids. Between the trimmed V and J ends, which lost 0 bases and 0 bases, there was a span of 11 bases. The CDR3 reads CASSLARAIATNEKLFF. CDR3 coding DNA: TGTGCCAGCAGCTTAGCCAGGGCTATTGCAACTAATGAAAAACTGTTTTTT.

In its sample, this clonotype was seen many times. The chain links TRBV28 to TRBJ2-5, with D unclear. Trimming took 5 bases from V and 13 from J, leaving 17 bases between them. CDR1 is MDHEN, CDR2 SYDVKM, per germline. The CDR3 consists of 12 residues. The DNA for the CDR3 is TGTGCCAGCAGTGCTCCTAACTTCCTTGGGTACTTC. Residues: CASSAPNFLGYF.

This clonotype was counted many times. V and J are TRBV6-1 and TRBJ1-2; 10 bases are a match to TRBD1. V lost 7 bases, J lost 6 bases, and 14 bases stayed unmatched. CDR1 and CDR2 from the germline V gene are MNHNS and SASEGT. The CDR3 is 16 residues long. In DNA, the CDR3 is TGTGCCAGCACTAGAGCCGGGACAGGGGAGGGGAATGGCTACACCTTC. Protein sequence: CASTRAGTGEGNGYTF.

This clonotype was picked up many times. The chain uses TRBV6-1 and TRBJ2-3; 8 bases align to TRBD1. V was clipped by 4 bases and J by 1 base; unmatched bases: 4. This CDR3 comprises 15 residues. CDR1 and CDR2 (germline): MNHNS, SASEGT. CDR3 loop: CASSGKQGGTDTQYF. DNA of the CDR3: TGTGCCAGCAGTGGTAAACAGGGGGGCACAGATACGCAGTATTTT.

This clonotype was seen many times. This chain's CDR3 is CAISATGLSGNTIYF. The CDR3 nucleotides are TGTGCCATCAGTGCAACAGGGCTCTCTGGAAACACCATATATTTT. This rearrangement joins TRBV10-3 to TRBJ1-3; D is perhaps TRBD1 (6 bases). This CDR3 has 15 amino acids. V gave up 4 bases and J gave up 0 bases, with 10 bases separating them. The V gene's germline CDR1 is ENHRY and CDR2 SYGVKD.

The genes are TRBV20-1 and TRBJ2-5; 8 positions agree with TRBD2. This CDR3 spans 14 amino acids. Germline V lookup: CDR1 DFQATT, CDR2 SNEGSKA (reference sequence). V was pared by 5 bases and J by 4 bases, with 9 bases of the junction left unmatched. The CDR3 spells CSAPPGGGRETQYF. CDR3 in DNA: TGCAGTGCTCCGCCGGGGGGGGGGCGAGAGACCCAGTACTTC.

The table lists this clonotype with many counts. The gene calls are TRBV27 and TRBJ1-2; 8 bases line up with TRBD1. This CDR3 comprises 12 residues. Germline-derived CDR1 and CDR2 are MNHEY and SMNVEV (reference sequence). Trimming at V came to 9 bases and at J to 8 bases, leaving 8 bases not matched to a gene. The CDR3 DNA is TGTGCCAGTAGGAAGGACAGGGACGGCTACACCTTC. Its translation: CASRKDRDGYTF.

This clonotype was seen repeatedly, ten times or more. The chain joins TRBV20-1 to TRBJ2-3, with TRBD1 as a possible D gene (5 bases). The CDR3 totals 15 residues. The V end lost 2 bases, the J end lost 0 bases, and 12 bases lay between the germline ends. Germline V CDR1 and CDR2: DFQATT, SNEGSKA (reference sequence). The CDR3, as DNA: TGCAGTGCTAGATTGTGGACACCTAGCACAGATACGCAGTATTTT. Its translation: CSARLWTPSTDTQYF.

There are many counts of this clonotype. The V gene is TRBV7-8, the J gene TRBJ1-1; D gene unclear. CDR3 length: 15 amino acids. The germline V and J ends were trimmed by 4 bases and 3 bases, with 15 bases remaining between them. Germline V gene lookup returns CDR1 SGHVS and CDR2 FQNEAQ. CDR3 amino acids: CASSSLGYSDTEAFF. CDR3 nucleotide sequence: TGTGCCAGCAGCTCCCTCGGGTATTCGGACACTGAAGCTTTCTTT.

Concerning this clonotype: Mismatch with germline at one junction end may stem from a read error. J is TRBJ2-3 and V is TRBV14, with TRBD1 matching over 7 bases. This CDR3 comprises 15 residues. CDR1 and CDR2 (germline): SGHDN, FVKESK. The CDR3 DNA sequence: TGTGCCAGCAACCAAAGGGGGCCTCGGGCAGATACGCAGTATTTT. Protein sequence: CASNQRGPRADTQYF.

This chain joins TRBV9 and TRBJ2-1; 7 bases fit TRBD2. The CDR3 is 16 residues long. Germline V CDR1 and CDR2: SGDLS, YYNGEE. The ends lost 0 bases at V and 1 base at J; junction bases unmatched: 4. CDR3 nucleotides: TGTGCCAGCAGCGTAGTGGCGGGAGTGTCCTACAATGAGCAGTTCTTC. This codes for CASSVVAGVSYNEQFF.

This clonotype appeared a few times. The chain has TRBV19 and TRBJ2-6, with TRBD1 as a possible D gene (5 bases). This CDR3 has 19 residues. Trimming removed 1 base at V and 1 base at J, with 17 bases between. Per the germline V gene, CDR1 is LNHDA and CDR2 is SQIVND (reference sequence). CDR3 nucleotides: TGTGCCAGTAGTATAGGGGAACGGAGACAGTTATCTGGGGCCAACGTCCTGACTTTC. This gives the protein CASSIGERRQLSGANVLTF.

About this clonotype itself: A read error is possible here, since a much larger clone lies one base away. The gene calls are TRBV13 and TRBJ2-1; TRBD2 matches at 10 bases. V trimming: 3 bases; J trimming: 0 bases; junction bases outside the gene matches: 8. The CDR3 is 18 residues long. The germline CDR1 and CDR2 sequences are PRHDT and FYEKMQ (reference sequence). The CDR3 region is CASSFGPAGGSSYNEQFF. The CDR3 region has the DNA TGTGCCAGCAGCTTCGGACCAGCGGGAGGGAGCTCCTACAATGAGCAGTTCTTC.